This TCR beta chain was captured by sequencing in a study of regulatory T cells in long-lasting Graves disease. In germline, CDR1 is SGHDT, CDR2 YYEEEE. The CDR3 spans 12 residues. This clonotype was seen ten or more times. Mismatch with germline at one junction end may stem from a read error. Investigators prepared the TCR beta libraries by applying iRepertoire HTBI primers and Arm-PCR of CDR3 regions. Each CDR3 protein gets one entry after TCRdb re-called the multiplex PCR reads with MiXCR. The sample shows some 250,000 distinct CDR3 sequences, 20% to 25% of them seen only once. The time point here: newly diagnosed GD, antithyroid drugs for less than 3 months. The authors made the TCR library using RNA they extracted from PBMCs.

The clonotype originates from a female donor with Graves disease. The rearrangement uses TRBV5-6 and TRBJ2-7; D not resolved. Sequenced here: peripheral blood mononuclear cells (PBMCs), sampled at new diagnosis, from a patient treated with antithyroid drugs. CDR3 sequence reads: CASSLERHGADF. The CDR3 DNA follows: TGTGCCAGCAGCTTGGAACGGCACGGAGCAGACTTC.